This T cell receptor beta chain was found in a study of T cell responses to AZD1222 COVID-19 vaccine. Whole-study findings and limits: A mostly white British donor set with more females was recruited, and clonal diversity was possibly underestimated.

This table comes from immunoSEQ multiplex PCR, and its TCRdb copy is limited to in-frame clones, with some not included. The repertoire holds 130,000 or so clones, with just over 85% as singletons. Germline values: CDR1 SGHDT, CDR2 YYEEEE. V lost 0 bases to trimming and J lost 7 bases; unmatched junction nucleotides: 3. CDR3 length: 14 amino acids. About this clone itself: The antigen is not known.

This material consisted of peripheral blood, taken on day 0 of AZD1222 vaccination. This sequence joins TRBV5-6 and TRBJ1-4, with 7 bases aligning to TRBD1. The clonotype comes from an adult in good health. The CDR3: CASSLGQGIEKLFF. CDR3 coding DNA: TGTGCCAGCAGCTTGGGACAGGGTATTGAAAAACTGTTTTTT.